The 25 T cell receptor beta chains listed next were all sequenced from one sample in a study of beta chain features in type 1 diabetes (dated by TCRdb to 2016 to 2019). Receptors were amplified or captured by the immunoSEQ multiplex PCR assay. The High Capacity cDNA Reverse Transcription Kit was used to reverse transcribe all of the isolated RNA, meaning that expressed TCRB transcripts were what got sequenced. Held by TCRdb, this immuneACCESS table contains in-frame sequences only and omits some clones. Under half of the omission traces to an unresolved V gene where checked; the cause of the rest is unknown. This sample holds over 150,000 clones; around 8% were observed only once. Together, the top ten hold roughly 1% of the sample. Study-wide findings and limitations: Type 1 diabetes patients showed a moderate but significant shortening of TCRB CDR3 length in all four CD4+ subsets.

What these receptors recognize is not known. The sequenced material came from central memory CD4+ T cells from blood. These receptors were taken from a woman aged 35 to 49 with type 1 diabetes.

This chain joins TRBV6-5 and TRBJ2-7; a possible D gene is TRBD2 (6 bases). V dropped 2 bases and J dropped 0 bases, with 11 bases sitting between them. The CDR3 is 15 amino acids. Looked up from germline, CDR1 is MNHEY and CDR2 is SVGAGI. CDR3: CASSYGTDHSYEQYF. CDR3 bases: TGTGCCAGCAGTTACGGGACTGATCACTCCTACGAGCAGTACTTC.

The chain recombines TRBV4-1 with TRBJ1-2; TRBD1 is a possible D gene (6 bases). The germline CDR1 and CDR2 sequences are MGHRA and YSYEKL. Trimming stripped 0 bases from V and 8 bases from J, with 19 bases between. The CDR3 is 16 residues long. CDR3 DNA sequence: TGCGCCAGCAGCCAAGAGTGGAATGCCCAGGGGCGAGGCTACACCTTC. Translating gives CASSQEWNAQGRGYTF.

The table lists this clone with a few counts. The chain is built from TRBV5-4 and TRBJ2-5; D might be TRBD2 (5 bases). The germline V and J ends were trimmed by 5 bases and 2 bases, with 16 bases remaining between them. The CDR3 is made up of 15 amino acids. Germline lookup yields CDR1 SGHNT and CDR2 YYREEE (reference sequence). Written as DNA, the CDR3 is TGTGCCAGCAGTCCCCGGCCGGGGAGACAAGAGACCCAGTACTTC. Translation gives CASSPRPGRQETQYF.

This clone was observed a handful of times. The chain is built from TRBV9 and TRBJ2-5; a weak D match, TRBD2 (7 bases). V was shortened by 4 bases and J by 5 bases, with 24 bases between the two germline ends. Germline CDR1 and CDR2: SGDLS and YYNGEE. The CDR3 covers 17 residues. CDR3 nucleotides: TGTGCCAGCAGCTCTACAGGGAGGGCTGACCTAGGCGAGACCCAGTACTTC. It translates to CASSSTGRADLGETQYF.

The rearrangement links TRBV18 to TRBJ1-3; unclear D gene. This CDR3 comprises 15 residues. The V gene's germline CDR1 is KGHSH and CDR2 LQKENI. With 3 bases removed from V and 2 bases from J, the gap between germline ends came to 11 bases. The CDR3 DNA reads as TGTGCCAGCTCACCGGAGGGAGTTCCTGGAAACACCATATATTTT. Translating it yields CASSPEGVPGNTIYF.

This clone has just a few counts. The V and J genes are TRBV6-5 and TRBJ1-2; D is ambiguous. The CDR3 covers 13 residues. Looked up from germline, CDR1 is MNHEY and CDR2 is SVGAGI. The V gene lost 4 bases and the J gene lost 5 bases, with 11 bases spanning the gap. CDR3 coding DNA: TGTGCCAGCAGTTTAGCGGGCCAGTATGGCTACACCTTC. Amino acid sequence: CASSLAGQYGYTF.

This clone was picked up many times. This chain joins TRBV5-8 and TRBJ2-3; no clear D gene. Germline lookup yields CDR1 SGHTS and CDR2 YDEGEE. Trimming took off 1 base at V and 4 bases at J, with 10 bases between the two ends. The CDR3 has 14 residues. The CDR3 reads CASSLQSVPDTQYF. As DNA, the CDR3 is TGTGCCAGCAGCTTGCAGTCTGTCCCAGATACGCAGTATTTT. The variable domain in full, with the rest retrieved from reference TRBV5-8 and TRBJ2-3, is EAGVTQSPTHLIKTRGQQATLRCSPISGHTSVYWYQQALGLGLQFLLWYDEGEERNRGNFPPRFSGRQFPNYSSELNVNALELEDSALYLCASSLQSVPDTQYFGPGTRLTVL.

J is TRBJ2-4 and V is TRBV5-1; D might be TRBD1 (5 bases). Between the trimmed V and J ends, which lost 2 bases and 5 bases, there was a span of 11 bases. Germline loops: CDR1 SGHRS, CDR2 YFSETQ. There are 14 residues in the CDR3. The DNA for the CDR3 is TGCGCCAGCAGCTTCAGGGATGGCGAAAACATTCAGTACTTC. The encoded protein is CASSFRDGENIQYF.

This clone appeared a few times. The chain recombines TRBV18 with TRBJ2-1, with D perhaps TRBD2 (5 bases). CDR1 is KGHSH, CDR2 LQKENI, per germline. V gave up 6 bases and J gave up 6 bases, with 18 bases separating them. This CDR3 spans 15 amino acids. CDR3 nucleotide sequence: TGTGCCAGCTCCAGCGAGGGCGGGTTCATCAATGAGCAGTTCTTC. Translated: CASSSEGGFINEQFF.

This clone appeared a few times. The chain is built from TRBV5-1 and TRBJ2-1, with TRBD2 identical over 11 bases. Germline V gene sequence: CDR1 SGHRS, CDR2 YFSETQ. The CDR3 has 16 amino acids. Unmatched junction bases numbered 2, after V lost 0 bases and J lost 3 bases. DNA of the CDR3: TGCGCCAGCAGCTTGGGACTAGCGGGGAACTACAATGAGCAGTTCTTC. Residues: CASSLGLAGNYNEQFF. Full variable domain (outside the CDR3, taken from reference TRBV5-1 and TRBJ2-1): KAGVTQTPRYLIKTRGQQVTLSCSPISGHRSVSWYQQTPGQGLQFLFEYFSETQRNKGNFPGRFSGRQFSNSRSEMNVSTLELGDSALYLCASSLGLAGNYNEQFFGPGTRLTVL.

This clone has a count of ten or more. CDR3 in DNA: TGCGCCAGCAGCCAAGATATGACAGGACCTAACTATGGCTACACCTTC. Protein sequence: CASSQDMTGPNYGYTF. V usage is TRBV4-1 and J usage is TRBJ1-2; possible D gene TRBD1, 6 bases. The CDR3 consists of 16 residues. Deletions cut 0 bases from V and 0 bases from J, with 11 bases between. The germline gives CDR1 MGHRA, CDR2 YSYEKL.

This clone has a count of ten or more. The chain uses TRBV7-2 and TRBJ2-5; D uncertain. This CDR3 comprises 13 residues. V shed 2 bases and J shed 1 base, with 5 bases lying between them. The germline V gene has CDR1 SGHTA and CDR2 FQGNSA. CDR3 sequence reads: CASSLSIQETQYF. In nucleotides, the CDR3 is TGTGCCAGCAGCTTAAGCATCCAAGAGACCCAGTACTTC.

The CDR3 DNA reads as TGCGCCAGCAGCTTGGCCGCGGGCCCTGCAGGGGGTTACGAGCAGTACTTC. Residues: CASSLAAGPAGGYEQYF. The J gene is TRBJ2-7, the V gene TRBV5-1; 7 bases agree with TRBD1. This CDR3 has 17 amino acids. Trimming took 0 bases from V and 4 from J; bases not matched to a gene: 13. CDR1 is SGHRS and CDR2 is YFSETQ in the germline V gene.

For the CDR3, the DNA is TGTGCCAGCAGTTCCGGGACAGGGGTCTACGAGCAGTACTTC. Protein sequence: CASSSGTGVYEQYF. V gene TRBV28 combines with J gene TRBJ2-7, with TRBD1 matching over 10 bases. CDR3 size: 14 residues. CDR1 and CDR2 from the germline V gene are MDHEN and SYDVKM. Losses at the gene ends were 4 bases for V and 3 bases for J; bases not matched to a gene: 3.

The rearrangement links TRBV5-4 to TRBJ2-2; D possibly corresponds to TRBD1 (6 bases). Germline-derived CDR1 and CDR2 are SGHNT and YYREEE (reference sequence). V dropped 4 bases and J dropped 0 bases, with 16 bases sitting between them. This CDR3 has 17 residues. The CDR3 region is CASSVDPDRANTGELFF. CDR3 nucleotide sequence: TGTGCCAGCAGCGTAGACCCGGACAGAGCGAACACCGGGGAGCTGTTTTTT.

This clone was counted only a few times. This chain uses TRBV4-1 with TRBJ2-3, with 7 bases lining up with TRBD2. CDR1 and CDR2 (germline): MGHRA, YSYEKL. Trimming removed 0 bases from V and 6 bases from J; junction bases left unmatched: 3. This CDR3 is 14 amino acids long. CDR3 in amino acids: CASSQDVGRDTQYF. The CDR3 coding sequence is TGCGCCAGCAGCCAAGATGTCGGGAGGGATACGCAGTATTTT.

The rearrangement uses TRBV25-1 and TRBJ1-1; D ambiguous. Deletions cut 2 bases from V and 1 base from J, with 8 bases between. Germline V gene sequence: CDR1 MGHDK, CDR2 SYGVNS. The CDR3 sequence is 14 residues long. The CDR3 region has the DNA TGTGCCAGCAGTGAAGAAGGGAGGAACACTGAAGCTTTCTTT. It codes for CASSEEGRNTEAFF.

The V and J genes are TRBV19 and TRBJ2-1, with TRBD1 as a possible D gene (6 bases). CDR1 and CDR2 from the germline V gene are LNHDA and SQIVND (reference sequence). The ends were cut back, 8 bases at V and 3 bases at J, with 8 bases in the middle. The CDR3 has 12 residues. The chain's CDR3 is CASRTDYNEQFF. The CDR3 DNA is TGTGCCAGTCGGACAGACTACAATGAGCAGTTCTTC.

This clone came up a few times. The chain uses TRBV19 and TRBJ1-2; D possibly corresponds to TRBD1 (5 bases). V shed 7 bases and J shed 8 bases, with 26 bases lying between them. Per the germline V gene, CDR1 is LNHDA and CDR2 is SQIVND (reference sequence). This CDR3 comprises 16 residues. The CDR3 bases are TGTGCCAGTACTTCTCAGCGGGGGTCCGACAGAGGAGGCTACACCTTC. This translates into CASTSQRGSDRGGYTF.

DNA for the CDR3: TGTGCCAGCTCGAGACCCTCCTACGGTGACACTGGCTACACCTTC. Translation gives CASSRPSYGDTGYTF. The chain is built from TRBV18 and TRBJ1-2; the D is unclear. V lost 6 bases to trimming and J lost 7 bases, with 21 bases between them. The germline V gene encodes CDR1 KGHSH and CDR2 LQKENI. This CDR3 comprises 15 residues.

The V and J genes are TRBV20-1 and TRBJ1-2; tentatively, D is TRBD1 (6 bases). This CDR3 comprises 11 residues. Trimming pared 6 bases from V and 3 bases from J, leaving 8 bases between. CDR1 is DFQATT, CDR2 SNEGSKA, per germline (reference sequence). Here the CDR3 DNA reads TGCAGTGCGGGGGGGCACTATGGCTACACCTTC. Translated: CSAGGHYGYTF.

The V call is TRBV4-3, the J call TRBJ1-1, with D perhaps matching TRBD1 (5 bases). The CDR3 runs to 14 residues. Per germline, CDR1 LGHNA and CDR2 YSLEER. Trimming removed 4 bases from V and 1 base from J, with 10 bases in between. The DNA for the CDR3 is TGCGCCAGCAGCCCAGGGTATTCGAACACTGAAGCTTTCTTT. Translating gives CASSPGYSNTEAFF.

The rearrangement uses TRBV4-1 and TRBJ2-3; tentatively, D is TRBD1 (6 bases). Looked up from germline, CDR1 is MGHRA and CDR2 is YSYEKL. This CDR3 region has 14 residues. V lost 2 bases and J 2 bases, leaving 8 bases between the germline ends. The CDR3 bases are TGCGCCAGCAGCCAACGGACAGACACAGATACGCAGTATTTT. This translates into CASSQRTDTDTQYF.

The genes are TRBV2 and TRBJ1-2; the match to TRBD1 covers 8 bases. Germline V gene lookup returns CDR1 SNHLY and CDR2 FYNNEI. The J segment lost 5 bases and the V segment lost 5 bases, leaving 7 bases of the junction unmatched. This CDR3 has 14 amino acids. CDR3 region: CASSFGTGLYGYTF. In DNA form, the CDR3 reads TGTGCCAGCAGTTTCGGGACAGGACTTTATGGCTACACCTTC.

This clone occurred a few times. J is TRBJ2-5 and V is TRBV7-3; 8 bases line up with TRBD2. From germline, CDR1 is SGHTA and CDR2 FQGTGA. The J segment lost 4 bases and the V segment lost 5 bases, leaving 12 bases of the junction unmatched. This CDR3 comprises 16 residues. The CDR3 bases are TGTGCCAGCAGCGTAAATCAGCGGGGGCCCGCAGAGACCCAGTACTTC. Translated: CASSVNQRGPAETQYF.